Each of the 18 T cell receptor beta chains below was sequenced from the same sample in a study of blood T cell repertoires in COVID-19. Libraries were prepared by immunoSEQ multiplex PCR; TCRdb keeps only in-frame clonotypes and omits some of them. The data show some 66,000 clones, about 75% seen once. The specimen was peripheral blood. These receptors originate from a woman over 75 with acute or convalescent COVID-19.

The chain links TRBV3-1 (or the pseudogene TRBV3-2) to TRBJ1-3, with D tentatively TRBD1 (5 bases). Trimming removed 0 bases from V and 0 bases from J, with 9 bases in between. The CDR3 contains 16 residues. The V gene's germline CDR1 is LGHDT and CDR2 YNNKEL (reference sequence). The CDR3 is CASSQEGGVSGNTIYF. CDR3 nucleotide sequence: TGTGCCAGCAGCCAAGAGGGGGGGGTCTCTGGAAACACCATATATTTT.

The chain couples TRBV10-3 to TRBJ2-1; 7 bases line up with TRBD2. Germline V gene data show CDR1 as ENHRY and CDR2 as SYGVKD. The CDR3 has 14 amino acids. Losses at the gene ends were 0 bases for V and 6 bases for J; bases not matched to a gene: 2. Here the CDR3 reads CAISESLAANEQFF. DNA for the CDR3: TGTGCCATCAGTGAGTCGCTAGCGGCCAATGAGCAGTTCTTC.

The rearrangement links TRBV27 to TRBJ2-1; 8 positions match TRBD2. CDR1 MNHEY and CDR2 SMNVEV come from the germline V gene (reference sequence). There are 13 residues in the CDR3. V lost 5 bases and J lost 9; bases outside the gene matches: 6. The CDR3 reads CASSREGGVEQFF. The CDR3, as DNA: TGTGCCAGCAGTCGGGAGGGCGGGGTTGAGCAGTTCTTC.

This chain links TRBV6-4 with TRBJ1-1; D is unclear. Germline V gene lookup returns CDR1 MRHNA and CDR2 SNTAGT. CDR3 size: 13 residues. Trimming stripped 8 bases from V and 0 bases from J, with 10 bases between. CDR3 amino acids: CASSLEVNTEAFF. The CDR3 DNA reads TGTGCCAGCTCCTTGGAGGTGAACACTGAAGCTTTCTTT.

In its sample, this clone was seen a few times. V is TRBV20-1 and J is TRBJ2-1; 9 bases are a match to TRBD2. This CDR3 is built from 14 residues. Germline CDR1 reads DFQATT; CDR2 reads SNEGSKA (reference sequence). Unmatched junction bases numbered 7, after V lost 3 bases and J lost 7 bases. In DNA form, the CDR3 reads TGCAGTGCTAGTCGCGGGAGGGCCCGGAATGAGCAGTTCTTC. Protein sequence: CSASRGRARNEQFF.

This clone showed up just a few times. V gene TRBV19 combines with J gene TRBJ1-5; 10 bases match TRBD1. The germline gives CDR1 LNHDA, CDR2 SQIVND (reference sequence). J was trimmed by 6 bases and V by 3 bases; bases with no gene match: 11. The CDR3 totals 17 residues. In DNA, the CDR3 is TGTGCCAGTAGTATTAGCGGACAGGGGGATTTAGGTCAGCCCCAGCATTTT. This encodes CASSISGQGDLGQPQHF. The whole variable domain, filled in from reference TRBV19 and TRBJ1-5, reads DGGITQSPKYLFRKEGQNVTLSCEQNLNHDAMYWYRQDPGQGLRLIYYSQIVNDFQKGDIAEGYSVSREKKESFPLTVTSAQKNPTAFYLCASSISGQGDLGQPQHFGDGTRLSIL.

The sample holds one count of this clone. The junction departs from the called germline gene at one end, perhaps through a read error. J is TRBJ1-2 and V is TRBV3-1 (or the pseudogene TRBV3-2), with a possible D match to TRBD1 (6 bases). This CDR3 spans 15 amino acids. Germline V CDR1 and CDR2: LGHDT, YNNKEL (reference sequence). The CDR3: CARSRGGGRSDGYTF. Here the CDR3 DNA reads TGTGCCCGCAGCCGAGGGGGGGGAAGGAGCGATGGCTACACCTTC.

This clone was seen only once. This chain joins TRBV5-1 and TRBJ1-1, with D perhaps TRBD1 (5 bases). V was shortened by 4 bases and J by 7 bases, with 17 bases between the two germline ends. Germline loops: CDR1 SGHRS, CDR2 YFSETQ. This CDR3 spans 14 amino acids. CDR3 amino acids: CASSPLVGGYEAFF. CDR3 nucleotides: TGCGCCAGCAGCCCTCTGGTCGGGGGATATGAAGCTTTCTTT.

This clone was observed a single time. Additional DNA sequences in this sample encode the identical CDR3. The chain recombines TRBV28 with TRBJ1-1; perhaps TRBD1 as D (5 bases). Germline V gene lookup returns CDR1 MDHEN and CDR2 SYDVKM. The CDR3 is 13 amino acids. The V end was cut by 5 bases, the J end by 4 bases, with 11 bases between. CDR3: CASSGTGGTEAFF. The CDR3 DNA follows: TGTGCCAGCAGTGGAACCGGGGGCACTGAAGCTTTCTTT.

For the CDR3, the DNA is TGTGCCAGCAGCGTAGAGGGGGCATCTGGAAACACCATATATTTT. Its translation is CASSVEGASGNTIYF. The chain joins TRBV9 to TRBJ1-3, with TRBD1 matching over 7 bases. This CDR3 is built from 15 residues. From germline, CDR1 is SGDLS and CDR2 YYNGEE. V shed 0 bases, J shed 1 base, and the junction held 1 base outside the gene matches.

The chain employs TRBV18 and TRBJ2-5; D is perhaps TRBD1 (6 bases). The germline V gene has CDR1 KGHSH and CDR2 LQKENI. The CDR3 extends over 14 amino acids. Deletions cut 3 bases from V and 4 bases from J, with 12 bases between. CDR3 loop: CASSPRTGRETQYF. The CDR3 DNA reads TGTGCCAGCTCACCGCGAACAGGGAGAGAGACCCAGTACTTC.

This clone was counted at least ten times. The gene calls are TRBV18 and TRBJ1-1, with D unresolved. The CDR3 is 15 residues long. The V end lost 6 bases, the J end lost 0 bases, and 14 bases lay between the germline ends. Germline CDR1 reads KGHSH; CDR2 reads LQKENI. The CDR3 bases are TGTGCCAGCTCCGCCTCTGGCAGCGTGAACACTGAAGCTTTCTTT. Encoded protein: CASSASGSVNTEAFF.

The chain employs TRBV2 and TRBJ1-1; 7 bases agree with TRBD1. V dropped 4 bases and J dropped 5; count of bases not matched to a gene: 4. This CDR3 comprises 13 residues. In germline, CDR1 is SNHLY, CDR2 FYNNEI. The CDR3 sequence: CASSGQGGTEAFF. CDR3 nucleotides: TGTGCCAGCAGTGGACAGGGAGGAACTGAAGCTTTCTTT.

This chain links TRBV28 with TRBJ1-2, with 9 bases matching TRBD1. CDR1 and CDR2 (germline): MDHEN, SYDVKM. This CDR3 spans 15 amino acids. The junction had 9 bases not matched to a gene; V was cut back by 6 bases and J by 4 bases. The CDR3 coding sequence is TGTGCCAGCAGCTCAACGGGACAGGGAGCCTATGGCTACACCTTC. Encoded protein: CASSSTGQGAYGYTF.

The rearrangement links TRBV19 to TRBJ1-2; perhaps TRBD1 as D (5 bases). V lost 5 bases and J lost 8, with 12 bases in between. CDR3 length: 12 residues. Germline V gives CDR1 LNHDA, CDR2 SQIVND (reference sequence). The CDR3 protein is CASSLTAMGYTF. DNA for the CDR3: TGTGCCAGTAGTTTGACAGCTATGGGCTACACCTTC.

The V gene is TRBV28, the J gene TRBJ1-1; 8 nucleotides line up with TRBD1. Germline loops: CDR1 MDHEN, CDR2 SYDVKM. With V trimmed by 6 bases and J by 1 base, 10 bases remained unmatched. There are 16 residues in the CDR3. The CDR3 sequence: CASSRGQGRWNTEAFF. CDR3 sequence (DNA): TGTGCCAGCAGCCGAGGACAGGGTCGGTGGAACACTGAAGCTTTCTTT. Full variable domain (missing parts from reference TRBV28 and TRBJ1-1): DVKVTQSSRYLVKRTGEKVFLECVQDMDHENMFWYRQDPGLGLRLIYFSYDVKMKEKGDIPEGYSVSREKKERFSLILESASTNQTSMYLCASSRGQGRWNTEAFFGQGTRLTVV.

CDR3 sequence: CASSPSHRGDYGYTF. The CDR3 DNA is TGTGCCAGCTCACCGTCCCACAGGGGGGACTATGGCTACACCTTC. J is TRBJ1-2 and V is TRBV18, with 8 bases identical to TRBD1. V trimming: 3 bases; J trimming: 3 bases; junction bases outside the gene matches: 6. The CDR3 is 15 residues long. CDR1 is KGHSH and CDR2 is LQKENI in the germline V gene.

This clone showed up just a few times. This chain connects TRBV3-1 (or the pseudogene TRBV3-2) to TRBJ1-2; TRBD1 matches at 7 bases. Germline V lookup: CDR1 LGHDT, CDR2 YNNKEL (reference sequence). The J segment lost 1 base and the V segment lost 2 bases, leaving 7 bases of the junction unmatched. This CDR3 has 16 amino acids. This chain's CDR3 is CASSQNHRGGNYGYTF. CDR3 sequence (DNA): TGTGCCAGCAGCCAAAACCACAGGGGCGGTAACTATGGCTACACCTTC.